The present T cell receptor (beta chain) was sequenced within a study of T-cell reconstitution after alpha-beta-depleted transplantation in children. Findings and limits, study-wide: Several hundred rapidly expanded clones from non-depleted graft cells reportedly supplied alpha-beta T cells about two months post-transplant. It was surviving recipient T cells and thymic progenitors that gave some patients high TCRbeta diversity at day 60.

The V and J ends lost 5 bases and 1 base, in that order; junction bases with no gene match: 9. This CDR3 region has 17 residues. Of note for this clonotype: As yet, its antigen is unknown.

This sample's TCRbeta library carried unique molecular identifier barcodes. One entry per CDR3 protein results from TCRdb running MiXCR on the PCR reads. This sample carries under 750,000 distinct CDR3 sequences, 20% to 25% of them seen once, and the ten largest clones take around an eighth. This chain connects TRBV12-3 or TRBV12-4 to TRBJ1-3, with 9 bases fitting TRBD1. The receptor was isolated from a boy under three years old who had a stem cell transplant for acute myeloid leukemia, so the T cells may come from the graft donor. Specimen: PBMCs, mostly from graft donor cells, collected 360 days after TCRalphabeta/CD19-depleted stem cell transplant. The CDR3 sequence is CASSPGQGDYSGNTIYF. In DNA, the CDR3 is TGTGCCAGCAGTCCGGGACAGGGCGATTATTCTGGAAACACCATATATTTT.